This TCR beta chain was obtained from a study of shared clonotypes between healthy human individuals. From germline, CDR1 is LNHNV and CDR2 YYDKDF (reference sequence). V lost 1 base to trimming and J lost 3 bases, with 7 bases between them. The CDR3 runs to 13 residues. Here immunoSEQ multiplex PCR was the method, and the copy in TCRdb shows in-frame clones only, minus some. The table shows some 500,000 clones, with about 96% occurring only once. Sequencing was carried out using naive CD4+ T cells sorted from blood. The subset is: CD45RA+ positively selected. V gene TRBV15 combines with J gene TRBJ2-7, with D possibly matching TRBD1 (5 bases). The TCR was taken from a young woman in good health. CDR3 protein: CATSRGRVYEQYF. CDR3 DNA: TGTGCCACCAGCAGAGGCAGGGTCTACGAGCAGTACTTC.